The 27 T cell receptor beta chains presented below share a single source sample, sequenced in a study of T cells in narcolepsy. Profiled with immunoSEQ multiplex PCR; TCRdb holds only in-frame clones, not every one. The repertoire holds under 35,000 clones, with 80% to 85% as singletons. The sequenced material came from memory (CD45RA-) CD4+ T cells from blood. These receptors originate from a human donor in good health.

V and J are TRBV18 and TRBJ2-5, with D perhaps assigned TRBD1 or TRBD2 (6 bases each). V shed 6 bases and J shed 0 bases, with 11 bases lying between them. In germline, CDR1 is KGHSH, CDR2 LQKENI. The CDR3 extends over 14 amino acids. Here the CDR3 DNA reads TGTGCCAGCTCCCAAAGGGGGGACCAAGAGACCCAGTACTTC. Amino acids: CASSQRGDQETQYF. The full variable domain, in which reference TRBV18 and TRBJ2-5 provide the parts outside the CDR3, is NAGVMQNPRHLVRRRGQEARLRCSPMKGHSHVYWYRQLPEEGLKFMVYLQKENIIDESGMPKERFSAEFPKEGPSILRIQQVVRGDSAAYFCASSQRGDQETQYFGPGTRLLVL.

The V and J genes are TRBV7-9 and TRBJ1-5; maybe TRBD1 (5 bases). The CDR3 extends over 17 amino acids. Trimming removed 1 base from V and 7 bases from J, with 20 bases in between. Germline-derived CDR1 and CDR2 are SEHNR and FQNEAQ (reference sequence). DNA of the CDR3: TGTGCCAGCAGCTTAGGGGTGGCCAGGGAGAGTTGGCAGCCCCAGCATTTT. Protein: CASSLGVARESWQPQHF.

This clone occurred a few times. The CDR3 DNA reads as TGCGCCAGCAGCCAATCACCAGGCGGGGCAGAGACCCAGTACTTC. Translating it yields CASSQSPGGAETQYF. V and J are TRBV4-3 and TRBJ2-5; TRBD2 might be the D (6 bases). The CDR3 is made up of 15 amino acids. Trimming removed 2 bases from V and 4 bases from J, with 14 bases in between. Germline CDR1 is LGHNA and CDR2 is YSLEER.

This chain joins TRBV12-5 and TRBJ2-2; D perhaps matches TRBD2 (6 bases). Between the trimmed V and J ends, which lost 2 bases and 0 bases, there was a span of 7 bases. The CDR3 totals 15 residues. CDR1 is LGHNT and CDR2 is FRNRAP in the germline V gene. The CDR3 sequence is CASGLTGANTGELFF. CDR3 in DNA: TGTGCTAGTGGTTTGACGGGGGCGAACACCGGGGAGCTGTTTTTT. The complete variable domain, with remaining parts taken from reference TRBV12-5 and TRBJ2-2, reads DARVTQTPRHKVTEMGQEVTMRCQPILGHNTVFWYRQTMMQGLELLAYFRNRAPLDDSGMPKDRFSAEMPDATLATLKIQPSEPRDSAVYFCASGLTGANTGELFFGEGSRLTVL.

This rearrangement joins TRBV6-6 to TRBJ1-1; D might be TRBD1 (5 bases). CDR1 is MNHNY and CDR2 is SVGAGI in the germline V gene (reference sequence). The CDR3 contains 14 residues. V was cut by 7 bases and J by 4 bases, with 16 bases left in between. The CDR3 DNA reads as TGTGCCAGCACTCGGGGGGGGGAACGCACTGAAGCTTTCTTT. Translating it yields CASTRGGERTEAFF.

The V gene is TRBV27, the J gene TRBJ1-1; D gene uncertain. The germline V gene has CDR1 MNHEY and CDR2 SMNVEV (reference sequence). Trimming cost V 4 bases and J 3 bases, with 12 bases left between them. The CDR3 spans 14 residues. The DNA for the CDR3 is TGTGCCAGCAGTTACGGCTTTTCGGACACTGAAGCTTTCTTT. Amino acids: CASSYGFSDTEAFF.

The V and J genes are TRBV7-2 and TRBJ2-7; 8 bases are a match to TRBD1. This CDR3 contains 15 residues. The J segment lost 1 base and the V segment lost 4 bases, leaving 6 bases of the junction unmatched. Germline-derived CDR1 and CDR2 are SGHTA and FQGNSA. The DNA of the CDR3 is TGTGCCAGCAGCTCATCGAGGACAGGGTCCTACGAGCAGTACGTC. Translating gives CASSSSRTGSYEQYV.

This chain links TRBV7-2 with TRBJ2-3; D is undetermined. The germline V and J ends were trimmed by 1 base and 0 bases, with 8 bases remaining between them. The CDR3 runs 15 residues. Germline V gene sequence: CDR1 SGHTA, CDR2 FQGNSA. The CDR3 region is CASSLVGVSTDTQYF. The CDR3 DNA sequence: TGTGCCAGCAGCTTAGTTGGAGTAAGCACAGATACGCAGTATTTT.

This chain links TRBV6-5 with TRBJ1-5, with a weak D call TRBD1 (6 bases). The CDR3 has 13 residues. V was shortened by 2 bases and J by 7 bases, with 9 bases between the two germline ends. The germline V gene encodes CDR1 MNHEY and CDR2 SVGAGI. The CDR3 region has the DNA TGTGCCAGCAGTTACCTCAGGGGACAGCCCCAGCATTTT. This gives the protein CASSYLRGQPQHF.

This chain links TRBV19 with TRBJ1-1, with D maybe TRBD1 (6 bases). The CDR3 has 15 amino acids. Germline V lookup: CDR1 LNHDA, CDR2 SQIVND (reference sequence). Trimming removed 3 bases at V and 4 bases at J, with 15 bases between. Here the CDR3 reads CASSMLGGSVTEAFF. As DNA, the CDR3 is TGTGCCAGTAGTATGTTGGGGGGCTCGGTCACTGAAGCTTTCTTT.

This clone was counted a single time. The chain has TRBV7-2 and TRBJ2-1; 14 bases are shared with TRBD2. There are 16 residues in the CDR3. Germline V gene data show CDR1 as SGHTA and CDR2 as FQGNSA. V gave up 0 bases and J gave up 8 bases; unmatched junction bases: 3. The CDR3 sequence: CASSLAPTSGGDEQFF. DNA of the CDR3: TGTGCCAGCAGCTTAGCTCCGACTAGCGGGGGGGATGAGCAGTTCTTC.

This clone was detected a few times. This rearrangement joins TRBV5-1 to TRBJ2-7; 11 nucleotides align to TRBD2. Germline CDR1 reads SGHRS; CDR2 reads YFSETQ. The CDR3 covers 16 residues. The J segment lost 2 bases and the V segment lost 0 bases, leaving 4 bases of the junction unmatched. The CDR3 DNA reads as TGCGCCAGCAGCTTGGGGGGACTAGCGGTTCCCTACGAGCAGTACTTC. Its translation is CASSLGGLAVPYEQYF.

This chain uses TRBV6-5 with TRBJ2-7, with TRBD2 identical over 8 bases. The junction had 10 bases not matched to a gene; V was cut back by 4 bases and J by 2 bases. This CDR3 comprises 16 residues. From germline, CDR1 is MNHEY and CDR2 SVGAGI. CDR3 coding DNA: TGTGCCAGCAGTTCCCCTGGGGAGCGGGGGACCTACGAGCAGTACTTC. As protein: CASSSPGERGTYEQYF.

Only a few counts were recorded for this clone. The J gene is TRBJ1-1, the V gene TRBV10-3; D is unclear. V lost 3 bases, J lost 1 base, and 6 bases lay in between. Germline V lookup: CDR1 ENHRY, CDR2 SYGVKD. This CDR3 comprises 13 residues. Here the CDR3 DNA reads TGTGCCATCAGTGAACAGAGGAACACTGAAGCTTTCTTT. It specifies CAISEQRNTEAFF.

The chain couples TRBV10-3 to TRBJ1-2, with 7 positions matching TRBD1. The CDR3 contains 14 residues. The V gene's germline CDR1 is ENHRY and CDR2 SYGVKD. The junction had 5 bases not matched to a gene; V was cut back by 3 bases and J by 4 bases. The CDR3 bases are TGTGCCATCAGTGAACGACAGGGAGGCTATGGCTACACCTTC. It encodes CAISERQGGYGYTF.

The CDR3 bases are TGCAGTGCGAACGACAGGTTAAGCTACACCTTC. Amino acid sequence: CSANDRLSYTF. The J gene is TRBJ1-2, the V gene TRBV20-1; a weak D match, TRBD1 (6 bases). Between the trimmed V and J ends, which lost 6 bases and 9 bases, there was a span of 14 bases. Germline V CDR1 and CDR2: DFQATT, SNEGSKA (reference sequence). CDR3 length equals 11 residues.

CDR3: CASSLGGVQETQYF. In DNA, the CDR3 is TGTGCCAGCAGCTTAGGGGGGGTCCAAGAGACCCAGTACTTC. The V call is TRBV7-7, the J call TRBJ2-5; possible D gene TRBD2, 6 bases. Germline CDR1 and CDR2: SSHAT and FNYEAQ (reference sequence). Trimming took 1 base from V and 1 from J, leaving 7 bases between them. The CDR3 runs to 14 residues.

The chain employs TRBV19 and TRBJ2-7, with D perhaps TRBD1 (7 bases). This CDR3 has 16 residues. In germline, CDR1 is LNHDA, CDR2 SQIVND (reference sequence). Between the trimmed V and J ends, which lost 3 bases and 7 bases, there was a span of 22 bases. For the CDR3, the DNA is TGTGCCAGTAGTATCCTCAAGAGGAGGGGGCAGGGTGAGCAGTACGTC. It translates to CASSILKRRGQGEQYV.

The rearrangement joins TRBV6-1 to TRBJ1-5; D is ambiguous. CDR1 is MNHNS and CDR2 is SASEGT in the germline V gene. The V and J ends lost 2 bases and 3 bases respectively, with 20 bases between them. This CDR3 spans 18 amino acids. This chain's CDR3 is CASSEYPPEPALNQPQHF. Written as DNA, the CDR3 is TGTGCCAGCAGTGAATATCCACCCGAACCGGCCCTCAATCAGCCCCAGCATTTT.

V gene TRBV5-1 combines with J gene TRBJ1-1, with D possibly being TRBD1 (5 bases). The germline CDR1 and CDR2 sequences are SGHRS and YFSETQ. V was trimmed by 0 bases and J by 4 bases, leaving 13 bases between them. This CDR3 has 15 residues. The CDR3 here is CASSLAGLSGTEAFF. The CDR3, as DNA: TGCGCCAGCAGCTTGGCGGGACTTTCCGGCACTGAAGCTTTCTTT. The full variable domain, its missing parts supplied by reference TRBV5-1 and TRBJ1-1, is KAGVTQTPRYLIKTRGQQVTLSCSPISGHRSVSWYQQTPGQGLQFLFEYFSETQRNKGNFPGRFSGRQFSNSRSEMNVSTLELGDSALYLCASSLAGLSGTEAFFGQGTRLTVV.

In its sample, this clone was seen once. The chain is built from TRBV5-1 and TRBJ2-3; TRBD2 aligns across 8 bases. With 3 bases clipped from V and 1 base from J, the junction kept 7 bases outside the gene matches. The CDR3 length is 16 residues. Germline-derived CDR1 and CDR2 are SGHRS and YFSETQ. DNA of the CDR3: TGCGCCAGCAGCTCTCCGGGAGGGTTACGCACAGATACGCAGTATTTT. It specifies CASSSPGGLRTDTQYF.

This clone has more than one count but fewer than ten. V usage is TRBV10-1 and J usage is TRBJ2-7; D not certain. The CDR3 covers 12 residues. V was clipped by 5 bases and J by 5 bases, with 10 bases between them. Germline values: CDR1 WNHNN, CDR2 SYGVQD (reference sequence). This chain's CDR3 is CASSYYCDEQYF. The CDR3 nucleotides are TGCGCCAGCAGTTACTATTGTGACGAGCAGTACTTC.

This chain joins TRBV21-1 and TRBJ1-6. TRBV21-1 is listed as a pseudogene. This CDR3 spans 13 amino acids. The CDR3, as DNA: TGTGCCAGCAGCATACGCAGGACTTTGCCCCTCCACTTT. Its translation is CASSIRRTLPLHF.

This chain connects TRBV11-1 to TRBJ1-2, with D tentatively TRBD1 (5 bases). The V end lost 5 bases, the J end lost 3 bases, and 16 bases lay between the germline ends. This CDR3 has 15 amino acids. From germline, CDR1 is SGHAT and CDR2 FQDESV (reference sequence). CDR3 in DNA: TGTGCCAGCAGCCCCGGGATGGGACTGCACTATGGCTACACCTTC. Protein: CASSPGMGLHYGYTF. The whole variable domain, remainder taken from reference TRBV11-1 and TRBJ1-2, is EAEVAQSPRYKITEKSQAVAFWCDPISGHATLYWYRQILGQGPELLVQFQDESVVDDSQLPKDRFSAERLKGVDSTLKIQPAELGDSAMYLCASSPGMGLHYGYTFGSGTRLTVV.

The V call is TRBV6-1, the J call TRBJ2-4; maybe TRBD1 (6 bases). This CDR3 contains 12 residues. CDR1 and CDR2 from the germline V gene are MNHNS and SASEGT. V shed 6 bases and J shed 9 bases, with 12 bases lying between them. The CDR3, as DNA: TGTGCCAGCAGACCAGGGGAGAGCATTCAGTACTTC. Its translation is CASRPGESIQYF.

CDR3 coding DNA: TGTGCCAGCAGCTTAGGAGGGGACACTGAAGCTTTCTTT. This gives the protein CASSLGGDTEAFF. J is TRBJ1-1 and V is TRBV11-3, with a tentative D call TRBD1 (5 bases). This CDR3 has 13 residues. The germline gives CDR1 SGHNT, CDR2 YENEEA. V lost 1 base and J 3 bases, leaving 6 bases between the germline ends.

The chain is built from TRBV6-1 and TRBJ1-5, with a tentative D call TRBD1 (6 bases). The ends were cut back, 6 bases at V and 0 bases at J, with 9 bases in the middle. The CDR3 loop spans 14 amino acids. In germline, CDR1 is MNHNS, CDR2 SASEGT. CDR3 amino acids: CASSRTVSNQPQHF. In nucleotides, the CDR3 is TGTGCCAGCAGCAGGACAGTTAGCAATCAGCCCCAGCATTTT.